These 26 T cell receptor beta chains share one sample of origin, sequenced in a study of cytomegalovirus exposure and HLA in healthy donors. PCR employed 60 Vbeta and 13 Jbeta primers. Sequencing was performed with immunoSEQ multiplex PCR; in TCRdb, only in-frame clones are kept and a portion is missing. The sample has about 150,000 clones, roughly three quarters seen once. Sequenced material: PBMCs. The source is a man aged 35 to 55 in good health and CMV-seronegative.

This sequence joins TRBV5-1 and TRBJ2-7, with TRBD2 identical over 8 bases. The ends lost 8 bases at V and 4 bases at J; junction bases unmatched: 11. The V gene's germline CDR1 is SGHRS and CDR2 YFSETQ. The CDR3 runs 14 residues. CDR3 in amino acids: CASGAGAVFYEQYF. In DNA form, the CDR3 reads TGCGCCAGTGGAGCGGGAGCCGTTTTTTACGAGCAGTACTTC.

In DNA, the CDR3 is TGTGCCAGCAGGGGGCGGGGGAGTCCAAACACCGGGGAGCTGTTTTTT. This encodes CASRGRGSPNTGELFF. The chain couples TRBV28 to TRBJ2-2, with TRBD2 matching over 7 bases. Germline CDR1 MDHEN, CDR2 SYDVKM. The length of the CDR3 is 16 residues. The J segment lost 2 bases and the V segment lost 6 bases, leaving 9 bases of the junction unmatched.

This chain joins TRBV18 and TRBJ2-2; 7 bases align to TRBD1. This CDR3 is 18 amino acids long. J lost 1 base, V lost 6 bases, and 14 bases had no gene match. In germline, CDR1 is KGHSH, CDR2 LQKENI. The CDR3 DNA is TGTGCCAGCTCTCACCAAAGGGATAACAGGGGGAACACCGGGGAGCTGTTTTTT. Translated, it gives CASSHQRDNRGNTGELFF.

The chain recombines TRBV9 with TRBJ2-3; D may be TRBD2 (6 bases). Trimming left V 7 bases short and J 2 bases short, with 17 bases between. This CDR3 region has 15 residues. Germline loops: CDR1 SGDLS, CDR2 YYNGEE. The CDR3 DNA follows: TGTGCCAGCTCCCCGTCCGGCGGGGCCACAGATACGCAGTATTTT. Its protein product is CASSPSGGATDTQYF.

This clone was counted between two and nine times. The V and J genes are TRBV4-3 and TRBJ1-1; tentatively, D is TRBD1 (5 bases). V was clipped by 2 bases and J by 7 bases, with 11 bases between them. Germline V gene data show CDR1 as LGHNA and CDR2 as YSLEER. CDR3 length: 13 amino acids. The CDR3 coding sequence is TGCGCCAGCAGCCAATATCAGGGCTTTGAAGCTTTCTTT. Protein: CASSQYQGFEAFF.

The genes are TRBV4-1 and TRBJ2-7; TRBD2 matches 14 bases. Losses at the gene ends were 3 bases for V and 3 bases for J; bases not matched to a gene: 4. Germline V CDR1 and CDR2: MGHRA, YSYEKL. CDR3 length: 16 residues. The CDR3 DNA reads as TGCGCCAGCAGCCACCGAGGACTAGCGGGGGGCTACGAGCAGTACTTC. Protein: CASSHRGLAGGYEQYF.

The CDR3: CASSLDGRELFF. DNA of the CDR3: TGTGCCAGCAGCTTAGATGGGCGGGAACTGTTTTTT. This rearrangement joins TRBV11-3 to TRBJ1-4; no firm D call. Trimming took 0 bases from V and 12 from J, leaving 8 bases between them. Germline V gene lookup returns CDR1 SGHNT and CDR2 YENEEA. This CDR3 has 12 amino acids.

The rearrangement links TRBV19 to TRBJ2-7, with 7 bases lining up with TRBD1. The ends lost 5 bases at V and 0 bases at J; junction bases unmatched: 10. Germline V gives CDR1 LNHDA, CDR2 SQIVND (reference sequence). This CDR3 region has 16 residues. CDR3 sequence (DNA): TGTGCCAGTAGTCCCCGGACAGGCGCGAGCTCCTACGAGCAGTACTTC. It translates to CASSPRTGASSYEQYF.

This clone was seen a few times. As DNA, the CDR3 is TGTGCCAGCAGCTTAACCCTTGACAGCCCGGAGCAGTACTTC. Amino acid sequence: CASSLTLDSPEQYF. V is TRBV11-3 and J is TRBJ2-7; D might be TRBD1 (5 bases). The CDR3 is 14 residues long. CDR1 is SGHNT and CDR2 is YENEEA in the germline V gene. V lost 2 bases, J lost 7 bases, and 15 bases lay in between.

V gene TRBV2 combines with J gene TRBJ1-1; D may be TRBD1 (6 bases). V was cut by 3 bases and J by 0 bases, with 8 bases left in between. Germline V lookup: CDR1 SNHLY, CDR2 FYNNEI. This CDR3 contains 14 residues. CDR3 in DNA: TGTGCCAGCAGTGAGCAGGGGTTGAACACTGAAGCTTTCTTT. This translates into CASSEQGLNTEAFF. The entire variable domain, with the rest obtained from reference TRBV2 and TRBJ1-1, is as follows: EPEVTQTPSHQVTQMGQEVILRCVPISNHLYFYWYRQILGQKVEFLVSFYNNEISEKSEIFDDQFSVERPDGSNFTLKIRSTKLEDSAMYFCASSEQGLNTEAFFGQGTRLTVV.

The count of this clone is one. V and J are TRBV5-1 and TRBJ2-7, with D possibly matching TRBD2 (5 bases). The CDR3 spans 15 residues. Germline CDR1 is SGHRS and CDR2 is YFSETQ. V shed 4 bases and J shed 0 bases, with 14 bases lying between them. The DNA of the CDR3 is TGCGCCAGCAGCCTCGAGACGGGGAGCTCCTACGAGCAGTACTTC. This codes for CASSLETGSSYEQYF.

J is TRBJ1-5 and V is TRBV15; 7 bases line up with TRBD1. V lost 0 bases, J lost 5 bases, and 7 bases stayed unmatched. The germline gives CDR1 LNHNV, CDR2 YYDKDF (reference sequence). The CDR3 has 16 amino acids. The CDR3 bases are TGTGCCACCAGCAGAGATCGGGACAGTGGGGATCAGCCCCAGCATTTT. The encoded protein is CATSRDRDSGDQPQHF.

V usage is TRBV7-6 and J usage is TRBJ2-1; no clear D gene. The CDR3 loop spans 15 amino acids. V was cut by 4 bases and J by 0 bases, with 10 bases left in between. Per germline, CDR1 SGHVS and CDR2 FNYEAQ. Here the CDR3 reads CASSSGYGSYNEQFF. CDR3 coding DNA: TGTGCCAGCAGCTCCGGGTACGGCTCCTACAATGAGCAGTTCTTC.

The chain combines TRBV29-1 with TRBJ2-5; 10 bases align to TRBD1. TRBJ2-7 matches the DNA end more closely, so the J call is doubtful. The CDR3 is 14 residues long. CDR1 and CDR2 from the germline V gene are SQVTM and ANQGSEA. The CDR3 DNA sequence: TGCAGCGTGGACCTGACAGGGGGCCCCTACGAGCAGTACTTC. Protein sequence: CSVDLTGGPYEQYF.

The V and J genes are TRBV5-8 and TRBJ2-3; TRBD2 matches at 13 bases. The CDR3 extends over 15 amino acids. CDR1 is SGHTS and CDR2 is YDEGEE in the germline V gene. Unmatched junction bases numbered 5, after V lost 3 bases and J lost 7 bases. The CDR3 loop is CASSWTSGSIYTQYF. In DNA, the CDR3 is TGTGCCAGCAGCTGGACTAGCGGGAGCATATATACGCAGTATTTT.

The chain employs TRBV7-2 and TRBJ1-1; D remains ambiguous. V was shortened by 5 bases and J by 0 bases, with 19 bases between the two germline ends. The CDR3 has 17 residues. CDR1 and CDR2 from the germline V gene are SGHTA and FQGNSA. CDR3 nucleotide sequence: TGTGCCAGCAGCCCCATCGCCCTTGGGAGGGTGAACACTGAAGCTTTCTTT. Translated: CASSPIALGRVNTEAFF.

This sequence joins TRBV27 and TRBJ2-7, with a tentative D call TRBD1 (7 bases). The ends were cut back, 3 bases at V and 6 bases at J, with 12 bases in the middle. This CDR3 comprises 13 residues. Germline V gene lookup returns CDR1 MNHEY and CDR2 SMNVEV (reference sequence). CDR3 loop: CASSFSGGFEQYF. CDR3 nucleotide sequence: TGTGCCAGCAGTTTTTCAGGGGGGTTCGAGCAGTACTTC.

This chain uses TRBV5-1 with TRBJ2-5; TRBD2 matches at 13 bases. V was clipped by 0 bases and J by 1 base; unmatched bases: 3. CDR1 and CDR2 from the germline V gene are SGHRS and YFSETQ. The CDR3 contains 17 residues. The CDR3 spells CASSLGGLAGIQETQYF. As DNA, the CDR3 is TGCGCCAGCAGCTTGGGGGGACTAGCGGGGATCCAAGAGACCCAGTACTTC.

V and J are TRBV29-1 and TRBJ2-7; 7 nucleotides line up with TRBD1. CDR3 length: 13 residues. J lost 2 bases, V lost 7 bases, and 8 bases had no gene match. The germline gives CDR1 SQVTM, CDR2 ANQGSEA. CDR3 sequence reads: CSARDSGTYEQYF. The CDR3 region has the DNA TGCAGCGCCAGGGACAGCGGTACCTACGAGCAGTACTTC.

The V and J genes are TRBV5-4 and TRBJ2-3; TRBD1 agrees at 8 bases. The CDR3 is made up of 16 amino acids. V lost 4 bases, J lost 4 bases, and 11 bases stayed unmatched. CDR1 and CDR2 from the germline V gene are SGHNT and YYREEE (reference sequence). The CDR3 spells CASSKGLDRVADTQYF. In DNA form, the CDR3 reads TGTGCCAGCAGCAAAGGCCTGGACAGGGTTGCAGATACGCAGTATTTT.

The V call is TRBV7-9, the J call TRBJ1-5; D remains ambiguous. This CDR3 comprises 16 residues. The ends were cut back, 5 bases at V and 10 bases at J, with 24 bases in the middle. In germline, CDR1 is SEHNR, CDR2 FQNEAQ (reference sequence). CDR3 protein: CASSPGLVYPREPQHF. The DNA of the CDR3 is TGTGCCAGCAGCCCCGGGTTGGTCTACCCCCGAGAACCCCAGCATTTT. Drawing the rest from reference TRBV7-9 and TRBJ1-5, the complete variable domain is DTGVSQNPRHKITKRGQNVTFRCDPISEHNRLYWYRQTLGQGPEFLTYFQNEAQLEKSRLLSDRFSAERPKGSFSTLEIQRTEQGDSAMYLCASSPGLVYPREPQHFGDGTRLSIL.

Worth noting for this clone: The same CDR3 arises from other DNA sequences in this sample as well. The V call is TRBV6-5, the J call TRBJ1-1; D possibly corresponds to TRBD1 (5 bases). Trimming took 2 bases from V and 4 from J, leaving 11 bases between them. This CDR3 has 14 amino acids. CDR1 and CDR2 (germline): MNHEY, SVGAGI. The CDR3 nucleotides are TGTGCCAGCAGTTACGGTCAGGGCGGCACTGAAGCTTTCTTT. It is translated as CASSYGQGGTEAFF.

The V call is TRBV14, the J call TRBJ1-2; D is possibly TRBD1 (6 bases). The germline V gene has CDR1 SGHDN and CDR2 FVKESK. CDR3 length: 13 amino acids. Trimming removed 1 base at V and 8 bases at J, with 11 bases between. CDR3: CASSQVQGAGYTF. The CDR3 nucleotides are TGTGCCAGCAGCCAAGTACAGGGTGCCGGCTACACCTTC. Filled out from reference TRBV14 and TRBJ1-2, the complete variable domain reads EAGVTQFPSHSVIEKGQTVTLRCDPISGHDNLYWYRRVMGKEIKFLLHFVKESKQDESGMPNNRFLAERTGGTYSTLKVQPAELEDSGVYFCASSQVQGAGYTFGSGTRLTVV.

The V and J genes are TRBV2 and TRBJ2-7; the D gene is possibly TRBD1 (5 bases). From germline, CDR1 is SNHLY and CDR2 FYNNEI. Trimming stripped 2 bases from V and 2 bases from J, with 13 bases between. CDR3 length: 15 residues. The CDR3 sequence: CASSEQGQLPYEQYF. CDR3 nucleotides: TGTGCCAGCAGTGAACAGGGCCAACTACCCTACGAGCAGTACTTC.

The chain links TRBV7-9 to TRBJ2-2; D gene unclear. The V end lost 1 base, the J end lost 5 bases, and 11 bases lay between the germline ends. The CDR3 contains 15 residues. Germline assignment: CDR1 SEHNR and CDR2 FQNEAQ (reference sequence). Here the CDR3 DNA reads TGTGCCAGCAGCTTAGGTCTAGATCGGACCGGGGAGCTGTTTTTT. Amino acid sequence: CASSLGLDRTGELFF.

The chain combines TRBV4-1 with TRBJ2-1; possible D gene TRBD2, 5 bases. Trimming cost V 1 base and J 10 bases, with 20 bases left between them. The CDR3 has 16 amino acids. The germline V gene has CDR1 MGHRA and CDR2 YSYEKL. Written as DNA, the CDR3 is TGCGCCAGCAGCCAAGCCGGAGGACTCCCACCAGGAGAGCAGTTCTTC. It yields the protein CASSQAGGLPPGEQFF.